A selection of T cell receptor beta chains follows, all from one sample in a study of T-cell reconstitution after alpha-beta-depleted transplantation in children. Each CDR3 protein gets one entry after TCRdb re-called the PCR reads with MiXCR. The repertoire includes 500,000 to 600,000 distinct CDR3 sequences, approximately 20% of them detected once, and 3.3% sits in the top ten. The sequences come from PBMCs from the stem cell graft donor, collected from the stem cell graft. These receptors all come from a human donor who donated a stem cell graft to a child with acute lymphoblastic leukemia. Both conserved end residues are part of each CDR3. A D gene is named only where the DNA matches it firmly. A row's size may be missing; if present it is once, few, many or a size class.

clone size,D gene,V gene,J gene,CDR3 DNA,CDR3 protein
-,-,TRBV12-3/TRBV12-4,TRBJ1-1,TGTGCCAGCGACTACATGACCGGGAACACTGAAGCTTTCTTT,CASDYMTGNTEAFF
-,TRBD2,TRBV11-2,TRBJ2-1,TGTGCCAGCAGCGGGACTAGCGGGATATCCAATGAGCAGTTCTTC,CASSGTSGISNEQFF
few,-,TRBV5-1,TRBJ2-3,TGCGCCAGCAGCTTGGTCCAGGGGAGTGAATACACAGATACGCAGTATTTT,CASSLVQGSEYTDTQYF
-,TRBD2,TRBV20-1,TRBJ2-7,TGCAGTGCTAGAGGGGGCGGGAAGCGGGACTACGAGCAGTACTTC,CSARGGGKRDYEQYF
few,-,TRBV9,TRBJ2-4,TGTGCCAGCAGCGTAGGAGACAGTGACATTCAGTACTTC,CASSVGDSDIQYF
few,-,TRBV27,TRBJ2-2,TGTGCCAGCAGTCCCAAACCGCCCACAGGGTCGAACACCGGGGAGCTGTTTTTT,CASSPKPPTGSNTGELFF
-,-,TRBV7-9,TRBJ1-1,TGTGCCAGCAGCTTAGACAGGGCTCCCACGGAAGCTTTCTTT,CASSLDRAPTEAFF
few,TRBD1,TRBV5-1,TRBJ1-4,TGCGCCAGCAGCCCCGGGACAGCAGCAACTAATGAAAAACTGTTTTTT,CASSPGTAATNEKLFF
-,-,TRBV5-6,TRBJ2-7,TGTGCCATGGGCCCGGGGCCCAACTACGAGCAGTACTTC,CAMGPGPNYEQYF
-,TRBD2,TRBV10-2,TRBJ2-3,TGCGCCACCCGTAGCGGGAGGGCCCTCGGAGATACGCAGTATTTT,CATRSGRALGDTQYF
few,-,TRBV18,TRBJ2-7,TGTGCCAGCTCGACCCAAGGATCCTACGAGCAGTACTTC,CASSTQGSYEQYF
once,-,TRBV5-4,TRBJ2-5,TGTCCCAGCAGCCTGGGACCAAAAGAGACCCAGTACTTC,CPSSLGPKETQYF
-,-,TRBV7-6,TRBJ2-7,TGTGCCAGCAGCTCCACCAGGGGACTTTACGAGCAGTACTTC,CASSSTRGLYEQYF
-,-,TRBV12-3/TRBV12-4,TRBJ2-3,TGTGCCACGAAAGGGTGGCGGGGGCTTAGCACAGATACGCAGTATTTT,CATKGWRGLSTDTQYF
few,TRBD1,TRBV15,TRBJ1-4,TGTGCCACCAGCAGACCCAGGGGGCTTTTTAATGAAAAACTGTTTTTT,CATSRPRGLFNEKLFF
-,-,TRBV7-2,TRBJ2-7,TGTGTCAGCAGCTTAGTCGACAGCTCCTCCTACGAGCAGTACTTC,CVSSLVDSSSYEQYF
few,TRBD1,TRBV20-1,TRBJ2-7,TGCAGTGCCCTCCCCGGGACAGGGTACGAGCAGTACTTC,CSALPGTGYEQYF
few,TRBD2,TRBV18,TRBJ2-3,TGTGCCAGCTCCCGAACCCTACTAGCGGGAGACACAGATACGCAGTATTTT,CASSRTLLAGDTDTQYF
-,TRBD1,TRBV12-3/TRBV12-4,TRBJ1-2,TGTGCCAGCAGTGCCGTTAGCCCGGACAGGGGTCTTGGCTACACCTTC,CASSAVSPDRGLGYTF
-,TRBD1,TRBV11-2,TRBJ1-2,TGTGCCAGCAGCTTAGTTGGGACAGGGGTTGGGGAGAACTATGGCTACACCTTC,CASSLVGTGVGENYGYTF
-,-,TRBV4-1,TRBJ1-2,TGCGCCAGCAGCCAGGTGGGCCCCACAGGAACCCTTAACTATGGCTACACCTTC,CASSQVGPTGTLNYGYTF
-,-,TRBV10-1,TRBJ1-1,TGCGCCAGCCGCAGAGCGGGGGGGCAAGGATTGAGAACTGAAGCTTTCTTT,CASRRAGGQGLRTEAFF
few,-,TRBV27,TRBJ2-1,TGTGCCAGCAGTTTCCTCGCAGGGGATGCTGAGCAGTTCTTC,CASSFLAGDAEQFF
-,-,TRBV3-1,TRBJ1-2,TGTGCCAGCTTTGGCAACTATGGCTACACCTTC,CASFGNYGYTF
-,-,TRBV25-1,TRBJ2-4,TGTGCCAGCAGTGAAGGGGAAAGGGGGTCCAAAAACATTCAGTACTTC,CASSEGERGSKNIQYF
-,TRBD2,TRBV9,TRBJ2-3,TGTGCCAGCAGCTTCGTAGCGGGAGTCCTAGATACGCAGTATTTT,CASSFVAGVLDTQYF
few,TRBD2,TRBV5-1,TRBJ2-2,TGCGCCAGCAGCTTGGTAGTAGCGGGATCCACCGGGGAGCTGTTTTTT,CASSLVVAGSTGELFF
-,TRBD2,TRBV5-1,TRBJ2-5,TGCGCCAGCAGCCTGGACGGACTAGGTATTGTGGAGACCCAGTACTTC,CASSLDGLGIVETQYF
-,-,TRBV29-1,TRBJ1-1,TGCAGCGTCGACGGCAGGGGCGCTGAAGCTTTCTTT,CSVDGRGAEAFF
few,-,TRBV5-5,TRBJ2-4,TGTGCCAGCAGCTCAAGAGGGGGGTTAGCCAAAAACATTCAGTACTTC,CASSSRGGLAKNIQYF
-,TRBD2,TRBV7-3,TRBJ2-3,TGTGCCAGCAGCTCGTTAGCGGGAGGAGACACAGATACGCAGTATTTT,CASSSLAGGDTDTQYF
few,-,TRBV7-9,TRBJ2-7,TGTGCCAGCAGCTACCATTACTACGAGCAGTACTTC,CASSYHYYEQYF
few,-,TRBV6-5,TRBJ1-5,TGTGCCAGCAGACAGACCCGCAATCAGCCCCAGCATTTT,CASRQTRNQPQHF
-,-,TRBV6-5,TRBJ2-4,TGTGCCAGCAGTTTTACGACAGAGGGAGACAAAAACATTCAGTACTTC,CASSFTTEGDKNIQYF
-,-,TRBV9,TRBJ2-7,TGTGCCAGCAGCGTAGGAGAAGCCACCTACGAGCAGTACTTC,CASSVGEATYEQYF
few,-,TRBV12-3/TRBV12-4,TRBJ1-2,TGTGCCAGCAATACGGGACTCCGGAGGCGCTATGGCTACACCTTC,CASNTGLRRRYGYTF
few,-,TRBV12-3/TRBV12-4,TRBJ2-7,TGTGCCAGCAGTCCCGGGGACCGCCTCTACGAGCAGTACTTC,CASSPGDRLYEQYF
-,-,TRBV6-4,TRBJ1-2,TGTGCCAGCAGGGGCGGAGCCGATGGCTACACCTTC,CASRGGADGYTF
-,-,TRBV7-3,TRBJ2-3,TGTGCCACCAGCTTAATGGGCAGGGGTGAGAGCACAGATACGCAGTATTTT,CATSLMGRGESTDTQYF
few,TRBD1,TRBV25-1,TRBJ1-1,TGTGCCAGCAGTCGGGACAGATACACTGAAGCTTTCTTT,CASSRDRYTEAFF
-,TRBD2,TRBV4-1,TRBJ2-1,TGCGCCAGCAGCCAACCTAGCGGCCACAATGAGCAGTTCTTC,CASSQPSGHNEQFF
-,-,TRBV12-3/TRBV12-4,TRBJ1-4,TGTGCCAGCCTTGACGGTGATAATGAAAAACTGTTTTTT,CASLDGDNEKLFF
-,TRBD2,TRBV12-3/TRBV12-4,TRBJ2-7,TGTGCCAGCAGTTTTGTGCGGGAGGGCACCGAGCAGTACTTC,CASSFVREGTEQYF
few,-,TRBV11-2,TRBJ2-1,TGTGCCAGCAGCATGGTCCCCCACAATGAGCAGTTCTTC,CASSMVPHNEQFF
-,-,TRBV18,TRBJ2-7,TGTGCCAGCTCACTTGGACCGAACTCCGAGCAGTACTTC,CASSLGPNSEQYF
-,-,TRBV4-2,TRBJ2-7,TGTGCCAGCAGCCAAGAGGGGCTAGCGAAACCCTACGAGCAGTACTTC,CASSQEGLAKPYEQYF
-,-,TRBV29-1,TRBJ1-5,TGCAGCGTTGTAGTGGGGTGGGGCAATCAGCCCCAGCATTTT,CSVVVGWGNQPQHF
-,-,TRBV27,TRBJ2-6,TGTGCCAGCAGTTACACCGGGGCTGGGGCCAACGTCCTGACTTTC,CASSYTGAGANVLTF
few,TRBD1,TRBV7-3,TRBJ2-2,TGTGCCAGCAGCTCTTTCTCCGGGACAGGGTCGCCCGGGGAGCTGTTTTTT,CASSSFSGTGSPGELFF
-,TRBD1,TRBV5-1,TRBJ2-1,TGCGCCAGCAGCTGGAACTGGAGAGGGACAGGGACGTATGAGCAGTTCTTC,CASSWNWRGTGTYEQFF
many,-,TRBV12-3/TRBV12-4,TRBJ2-7,TGTGCCAGCAGTTTATTAAGGGAGCAGTACTTC,CASSLLREQYF
once,-,TRBV7-9,TRBJ2-1,TGTGCCAGCAGCTTAGGGTCGGCCCAGTTCTTC,CASSLGSAQFF
few,-,TRBV5-6,TRBJ2-4,TGTGCCAGCAGCCCAGGCTGGGCCGGCATGAAAAACATTCAGTACTTC,CASSPGWAGMKNIQYF
few,-,TRBV19,TRBJ2-6,TGTGCCAGTAGTATATGGCAGACAAGCTCTGGGGCCAACGTCCTGACTTTC,CASSIWQTSSGANVLTF